Below, 16 T cell receptor beta chains from the same sample are listed, as sequenced in a study of cytomegalovirus exposure and HLA in healthy donors. It was with 60 Vbeta and 13 Jbeta primers that the PCR ran. The data were produced by immunoSEQ multiplex PCR, yet TCRdb's version contains in-frame clones alone and is incomplete. The sample includes over 95,000 clones, 67% of them seen just once. Input material: PBMCs. These receptors all come from a man aged 18 to 30 in good health and CMV-seropositive.

The rearrangement links TRBV7-6 to TRBJ1-4; perhaps TRBD1 as D (6 bases). The CDR3 runs to 14 residues. V was pared by 4 bases and J by 0 bases, with 6 bases between. Germline V gene data show CDR1 as SGHVS and CDR2 as FNYEAQ. The CDR3 nucleotides are TGTGCCAGCAGCTGGACAGCAACTAATGAAAAACTGTTTTTT. Translated: CASSWTATNEKLFF.

This sequence joins TRBV2 and TRBJ2-3; 9 nucleotides align to TRBD1. Germline V gives CDR1 SNHLY, CDR2 FYNNEI. V shed 5 bases and J 3 bases; nucleotides not matched to a gene: 9. The CDR3 totals 16 residues. This CDR3 reads CASSQNWGQGTDTQYF. In nucleotides, the CDR3 is TGTGCCAGCAGTCAAAATTGGGGACAGGGTACAGATACGCAGTATTTT.

The chain couples TRBV28 to TRBJ1-1; tentatively, D is TRBD1 (5 bases). Looked up from germline, CDR1 is MDHEN and CDR2 is SYDVKM. The CDR3 sequence is 17 residues long. V lost 3 bases, J lost 3 bases, and 20 bases lay in between. Written as DNA, the CDR3 is TGTGCCAGCAGTTTCAGGTGGGCAGGGATAGCAGACACTGAAGCTTTCTTT. Amino acid sequence: CASSFRWAGIADTEAFF.

V is TRBV5-6 and J is TRBJ2-3; D is possibly TRBD2 (6 bases). Trimming pared 4 bases from V and 2 bases from J, leaving 14 bases between. The germline V gene encodes CDR1 SGHDT and CDR2 YYEEEE. The CDR3 consists of 15 residues. Here the CDR3 DNA reads TGTGCCAGCAGCGCACACCCGGGGGTCACAGATACGCAGTATTTT. This encodes CASSAHPGVTDTQYF.

The J gene is TRBJ1-6, the V gene TRBV6-5; 11 bases map to TRBD1. J was trimmed by 10 bases and V by 3 bases; bases with no gene match: 5. This CDR3 comprises 15 residues. Germline CDR1 MNHEY, CDR2 SVGAGI. The CDR3 here is CASSYGTGGGSPLHF. The CDR3 DNA reads TGTGCCAGCAGTTATGGGACAGGGGGGGGGTCACCCCTCCACTTT.

The chain has TRBV5-1 and TRBJ1-1, with 8 bases fitting TRBD1. V lost 5 bases to trimming and J lost 3 bases; unmatched junction nucleotides: 6. This CDR3 spans 14 amino acids. CDR1 and CDR2 from the germline V gene are SGHRS and YFSETQ. CDR3 sequence reads: CASRLLQGDTEAFF. The CDR3 DNA reads as TGCGCCAGCAGACTATTACAGGGGGACACTGAAGCTTTCTTT. Full variable domain (rest looked up from reference TRBV5-1 and TRBJ1-1): KAGVTQTPRYLIKTRGQQVTLSCSPISGHRSVSWYQQTPGQGLQFLFEYFSETQRNKGNFPGRFSGRQFSNSRSEMNVSTLELGDSALYLCASRLLQGDTEAFFGQGTRLTVV.

The J gene is TRBJ1-5, the V gene TRBV7-2, with D unresolved. The CDR3 is made up of 12 amino acids. The germline CDR1 and CDR2 sequences are SGHTA and FQGNSA. Trimming stripped 4 bases from V and 9 bases from J, with 10 bases between. The CDR3 loop reads CASSSPGAPQHF. CDR3 coding DNA: TGTGCCAGCAGCTCCCCGGGTGCGCCCCAGCATTTT.

In this sample, this clone turned up a few times. The sample carries other DNA sequences with the same CDR3. This chain connects TRBV28 to TRBJ2-5; TRBD2 aligns across 12 bases. The CDR3 length is 21 residues. The V segment lost 4 bases and the J segment 2 bases; nucleotides outside the gene matches: 20. CDR1 is MDHEN and CDR2 is SYDVKM in the germline V gene. This CDR3 is CASSSTGIVALAGGRQETQYF. CDR3 DNA sequence: TGTGCCAGCAGTTCGACAGGGATAGTCGCACTAGCGGGGGGCCGACAAGAGACCCAGTACTTC.

Points on this clone: A much more abundant neighbour one base away suggests this may be a read error. The rearrangement uses TRBV5-6 and TRBJ2-1; TRBD1 aligns across 8 bases. Germline V gene sequence: CDR1 SGHDT, CDR2 YYEEEE. This CDR3 contains 15 residues. V gave up 4 bases and J gave up 2 bases; unmatched junction bases: 5. This CDR3 reads CASSQDRGPYNEQFF. The CDR3 coding sequence is TGTGCCAGCAGCCAAGACAGGGGCCCCTACAATGAGCAGTTCTTC. Full variable domain (outside the CDR3, taken from reference TRBV5-6 and TRBJ2-1): DAGVTQSPTHLIKTRGQQVTLRCSPKSGHDTVSWYQQALGQGPQFIFQYYEEEERQRGNFPDRFSGHQFPNYSSELNVNALLLGDSALYLCASSQDRGPYNEQFFGPGTRLTVL.

This clone was counted a few times. The CDR3 DNA reads TGTGCCAGCAGCTTAGCGTACAGTAATTCACCCCTCCACTTT. This encodes CASSLAYSNSPLHF. The rearrangement uses TRBV7-9 and TRBJ1-6; no clear D. V lost 0 bases and J 6 bases, leaving 6 bases between the germline ends. The CDR3 spans 14 residues. Germline values: CDR1 SEHNR, CDR2 FQNEAQ (reference sequence).

This sequence joins TRBV27 and TRBJ1-2; D ambiguous. Deletions cut 6 bases from V and 7 bases from J, with 18 bases between. Germline CDR1 MNHEY, CDR2 SMNVEV (reference sequence). The length of the CDR3 is 14 residues. This CDR3 reads CASSPKRVPGGYTF. The CDR3 DNA reads as TGTGCCAGCAGCCCAAAAAGAGTTCCGGGTGGCTACACCTTC.

This sequence joins TRBV7-8 and TRBJ2-3; TRBD2 is a possible D gene (7 bases). In germline, CDR1 is SGHVS, CDR2 FQNEAQ. The CDR3 contains 15 residues. The V gene lost 1 base and the J gene lost 4 bases, with 12 bases spanning the gap. CDR3: CASSLEGGAADTQYF. DNA for the CDR3: TGTGCCAGCAGCTTAGAAGGGGGGGCGGCAGATACGCAGTATTTT.

The chain recombines TRBV4-1 with TRBJ1-2; D might be TRBD1 (6 bases). The V gene lost 4 bases and the J gene lost 1 base, with 13 bases spanning the gap. Germline assignment: CDR1 MGHRA and CDR2 YSYEKL. The CDR3 is 15 residues long. CDR3 in DNA: TGCGCCAGCAGCCTAATGACAGGTATTAACTATGGCTACACCTTC. Translating gives CASSLMTGINYGYTF.

This sequence joins TRBV5-6 and TRBJ2-1, with a weak D call TRBD2 (5 bases). This CDR3 contains 13 residues. CDR1 is SGHDT and CDR2 is YYEEEE in the germline V gene. Trimming removed 0 bases at V and 9 bases at J, with 10 bases between. CDR3 residues: CASSLGGFTEQFF. CDR3 nucleotide sequence: TGTGCCAGCAGCTTGGGCGGGTTTACTGAGCAGTTCTTC.

The rearrangement links TRBV7-9 to TRBJ2-3, with 8 bases identical to TRBD2. The germline V gene has CDR1 SEHNR and CDR2 FQNEAQ (reference sequence). The ends lost 5 bases at V and 8 bases at J; junction bases unmatched: 9. The CDR3 covers 14 residues. In nucleotides, the CDR3 is TGTGCCAGCAGCGCGACTAGCGTCGGCGGTACGCAGTATTTT. Translation: CASSATSVGGTQYF.

The gene calls are TRBV27 and TRBJ1-2; weak D call: TRBD1 (5 bases). V was trimmed by 3 bases and J by 4 bases, leaving 9 bases between them. The CDR3 totals 13 residues. The germline CDR1 and CDR2 sequences are MNHEY and SMNVEV (reference sequence). CDR3 region: CASSFFGGYGYTF. CDR3 nucleotides: TGTGCCAGCAGTTTTTTCGGGGGCTATGGCTACACCTTC.